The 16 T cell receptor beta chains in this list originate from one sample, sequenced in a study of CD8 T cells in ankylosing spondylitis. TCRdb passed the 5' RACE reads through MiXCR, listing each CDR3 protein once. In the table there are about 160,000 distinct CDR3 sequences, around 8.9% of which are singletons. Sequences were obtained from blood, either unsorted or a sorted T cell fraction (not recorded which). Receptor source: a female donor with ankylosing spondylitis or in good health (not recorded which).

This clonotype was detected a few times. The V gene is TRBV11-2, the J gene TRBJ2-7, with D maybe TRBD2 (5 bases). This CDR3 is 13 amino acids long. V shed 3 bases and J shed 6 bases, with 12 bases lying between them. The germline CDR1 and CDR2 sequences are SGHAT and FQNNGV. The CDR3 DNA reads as TGTGCCAGCAGCTTCCGGGGAAGTAGCGAGCAGTACTTC. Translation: CASSFRGSSEQYF.

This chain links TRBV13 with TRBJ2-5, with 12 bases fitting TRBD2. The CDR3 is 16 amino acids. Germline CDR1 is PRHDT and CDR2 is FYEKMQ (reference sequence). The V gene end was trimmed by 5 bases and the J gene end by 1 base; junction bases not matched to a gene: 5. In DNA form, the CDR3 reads TGTGCCAGCAGCAGCTGGACTAGCGGGGCCCAAGAGACCCAGTACTTC. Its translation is CASSSWTSGAQETQYF.

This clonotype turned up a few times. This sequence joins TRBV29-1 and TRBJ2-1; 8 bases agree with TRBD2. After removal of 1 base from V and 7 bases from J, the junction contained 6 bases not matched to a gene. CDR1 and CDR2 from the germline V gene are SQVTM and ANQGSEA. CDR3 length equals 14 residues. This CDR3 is CSVEGRLARNEQFF. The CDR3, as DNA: TGCAGCGTTGAAGGCAGACTAGCGAGGAATGAGCAGTTCTTC.

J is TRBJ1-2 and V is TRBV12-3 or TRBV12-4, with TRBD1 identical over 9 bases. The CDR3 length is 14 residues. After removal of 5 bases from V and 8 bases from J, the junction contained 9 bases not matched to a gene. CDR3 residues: CASSPTGGARGYTF. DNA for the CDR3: TGTGCCAGCAGTCCCACAGGGGGCGCACGGGGCTACACCTTC.

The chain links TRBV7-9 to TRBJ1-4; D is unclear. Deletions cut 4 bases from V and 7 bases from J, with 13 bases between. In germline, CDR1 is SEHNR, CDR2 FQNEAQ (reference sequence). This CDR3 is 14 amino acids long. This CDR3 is CASSYAPPSEKLFF. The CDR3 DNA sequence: TGTGCCAGCAGCTATGCCCCGCCTTCTGAAAAACTGTTTTTT.

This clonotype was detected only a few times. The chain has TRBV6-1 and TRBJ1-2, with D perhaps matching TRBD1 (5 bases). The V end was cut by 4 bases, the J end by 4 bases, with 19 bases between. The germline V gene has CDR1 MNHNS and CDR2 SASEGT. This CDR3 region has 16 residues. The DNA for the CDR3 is TGTGCCAGCAGTGTAGGGGAAGATCCGCCCGTCTATGGCTACACCTTC. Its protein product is CASSVGEDPPVYGYTF.

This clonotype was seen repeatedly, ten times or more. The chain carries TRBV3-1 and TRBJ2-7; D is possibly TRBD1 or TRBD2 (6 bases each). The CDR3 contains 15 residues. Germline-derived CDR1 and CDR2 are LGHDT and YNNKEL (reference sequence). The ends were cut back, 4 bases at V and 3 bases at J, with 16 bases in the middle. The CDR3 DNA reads TGTGCCAGCAGCCCAGTTGGGGGGCCATTCTACGAGCAGTACTTC. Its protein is CASSPVGGPFYEQYF.

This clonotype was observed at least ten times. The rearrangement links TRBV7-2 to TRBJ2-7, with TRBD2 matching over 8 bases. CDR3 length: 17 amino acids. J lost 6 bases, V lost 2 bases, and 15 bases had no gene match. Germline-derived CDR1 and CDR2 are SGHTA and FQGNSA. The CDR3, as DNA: TGTGCCAGCAGCTTATCGGTCGGAACTAGCGGATTTGGCGAGCAGTACTTC. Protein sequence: CASSLSVGTSGFGEQYF.

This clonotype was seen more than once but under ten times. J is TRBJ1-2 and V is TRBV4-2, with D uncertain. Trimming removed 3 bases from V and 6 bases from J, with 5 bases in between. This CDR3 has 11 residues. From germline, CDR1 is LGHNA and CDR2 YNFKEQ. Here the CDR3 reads CASSQADGYTF. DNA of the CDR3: TGTGCCAGCAGCCAGGCTGATGGCTACACCTTC.

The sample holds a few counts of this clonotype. The CDR3 bases are TGTGCCAGCAGCGTAGCCCCCGGGTCAACTAATGAAAAACTGTTTTTT. It encodes CASSVAPGSTNEKLFF. This rearrangement joins TRBV9 to TRBJ1-4; D call uncertain. V lost 0 bases, J lost 0 bases, and 9 bases lay in between. The CDR3 runs 16 residues. Germline V gives CDR1 SGDLS, CDR2 YYNGEE.

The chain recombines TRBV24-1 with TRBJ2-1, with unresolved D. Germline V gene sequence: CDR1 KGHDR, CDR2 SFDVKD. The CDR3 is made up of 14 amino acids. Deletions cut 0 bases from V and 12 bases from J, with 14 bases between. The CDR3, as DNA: TGTGCCACCAGTGATTTGGACGGCTTCATCGGGCAGTTCTTC. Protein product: CATSDLDGFIGQFF.

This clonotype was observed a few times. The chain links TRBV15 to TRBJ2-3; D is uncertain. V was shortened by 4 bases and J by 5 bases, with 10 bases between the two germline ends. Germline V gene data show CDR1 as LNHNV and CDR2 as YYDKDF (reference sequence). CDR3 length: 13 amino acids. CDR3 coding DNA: TGTGCCACCAGCACGGAAGGCGAAGATACGCAGTATTTT. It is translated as CATSTEGEDTQYF.

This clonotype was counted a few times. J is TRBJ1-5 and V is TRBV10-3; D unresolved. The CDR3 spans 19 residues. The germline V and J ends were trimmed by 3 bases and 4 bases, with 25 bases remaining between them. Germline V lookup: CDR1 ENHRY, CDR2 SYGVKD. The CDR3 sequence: CAISDGNRLGKLGNQPQHF. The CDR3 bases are TGTGCCATCAGTGACGGTAACAGACTTGGGAAATTGGGGAATCAGCCCCAGCATTTT.

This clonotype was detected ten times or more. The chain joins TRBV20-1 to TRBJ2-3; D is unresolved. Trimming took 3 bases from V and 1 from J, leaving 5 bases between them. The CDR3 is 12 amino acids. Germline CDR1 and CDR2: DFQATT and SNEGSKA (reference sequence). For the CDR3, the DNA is TGCAGTGCTAGTCTTGGCACAGATACGCAGTATTTT. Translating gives CSASLGTDTQYF.

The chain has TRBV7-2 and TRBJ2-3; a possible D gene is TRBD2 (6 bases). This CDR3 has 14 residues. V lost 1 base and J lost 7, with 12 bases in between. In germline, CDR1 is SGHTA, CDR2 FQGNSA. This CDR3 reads CASSLGGVRYTQYF. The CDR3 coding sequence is TGTGCCAGCAGCTTAGGCGGGGTACGGTATACGCAGTATTTT.

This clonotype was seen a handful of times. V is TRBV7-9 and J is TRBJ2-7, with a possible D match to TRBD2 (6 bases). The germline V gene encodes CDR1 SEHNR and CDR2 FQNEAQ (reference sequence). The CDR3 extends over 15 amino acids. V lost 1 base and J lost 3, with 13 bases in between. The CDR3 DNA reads TGTGCCAGCAGCTTAGAGAGCTGGGGGGACTACGAGCAGTACTTC. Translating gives CASSLESWGDYEQYF.